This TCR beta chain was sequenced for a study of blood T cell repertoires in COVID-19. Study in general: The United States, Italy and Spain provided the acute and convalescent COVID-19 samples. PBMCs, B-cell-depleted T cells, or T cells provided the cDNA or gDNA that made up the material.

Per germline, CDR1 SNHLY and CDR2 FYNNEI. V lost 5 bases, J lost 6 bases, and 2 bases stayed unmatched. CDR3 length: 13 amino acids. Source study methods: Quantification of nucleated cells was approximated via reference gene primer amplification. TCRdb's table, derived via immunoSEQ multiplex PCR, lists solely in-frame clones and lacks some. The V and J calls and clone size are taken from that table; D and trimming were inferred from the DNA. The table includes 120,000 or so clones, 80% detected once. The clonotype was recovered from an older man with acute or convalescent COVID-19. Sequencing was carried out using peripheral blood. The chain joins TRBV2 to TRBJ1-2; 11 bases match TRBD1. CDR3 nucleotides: TGTGCCAGCAGTTGGACAGGGGGCAATGGCTACACCTTC. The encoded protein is CASSWTGGNGYTF.